These T cell receptor beta chains were read from a single sample in a study of T cell responses to AZD1222 COVID-19 vaccine. The data were produced by immunoSEQ multiplex PCR, yet TCRdb's version contains in-frame clones alone and is incomplete. This table holds about 120,000 clones, around nine tenths found once. Sequences were derived from peripheral blood, sampled 28 days after the second AZD1222 dose. The receptors were sampled from an adult who received the AZD1222 COVID-19 vaccine. CDR3s include the opening cysteine and the closing phenylalanine or tryptophan. The order of the fields is J gene, D gene, V gene, clone size, CDR3 protein, CDR3 DNA. The D gene is left open where the match is weak. Clone size is not always given. Where it is, it says once, few, many or a class for expanded clones.

TRBJ2-3 | . | TRBV3-1/TRBV3-2 | . | CVSSQDSFTATDTQYF | TGTGTCAGCAGCCAAGATTCCTTTACTGCCACAGATACGCAGTATTTT
TRBJ2-1 | . | TRBV9 | once | CASSVEQGPYNEQFF | TGTGCCAGCAGCGTAGAACAGGGACCCTACAATGAGCAGTTCTTC
TRBJ1-2 | . | TRBV4-1 | . | CASRPLYQEQASNGYTF | TGCGCCAGCAGACCGCTCTACCAAGAACAGGCCTCTAATGGCTACACCTTC
TRBJ1-5 | . | TRBV19 | . | CASTPAGSQPQHF | TGTGCCAGTACCCCGGCAGGGAGTCAGCCCCAGCATTTT
TRBJ1-1 | . | TRBV29-1 | . | CSVRIWTEAFF | TGCAGCGTTCGGATCTGGACTGAAGCTTTCTTT
TRBJ2-6 | TRBD2 | TRBV7-9 | . | CASSSPTSGSYGANVLTF | TGTGCCAGCAGCTCTCCGACTAGCGGGAGCTATGGGGCCAACGTCCTGACTTTC
TRBJ2-1 | . | TRBV19 | . | CASSIQLYNEQFF | TGTGCCAGTAGTATACAGCTATACAATGAGCAGTTCTTC
TRBJ1-1 | . | TRBV13 | . | CASRMGGNTEAFF | TGTGCCAGCAGGATGGGAGGGAACACTGAAGCTTTCTTT
TRBJ2-3 | . | TRBV30 | . | CAWSVNQRAGTDTQYF | TGTGCCTGGAGTGTAAATCAGCGGGCGGGCACAGATACGCAGTATTTT
TRBJ2-2 | . | TRBV5-1 | . | CASSLVPNTGELFF | TGCGCCAGCAGCTTGGTCCCGAACACCGGGGAGCTGTTTTTT
TRBJ2-3 | TRBD2 | TRBV7-9 | . | CASSRGSGGVDTQYF | TGTGCCAGCAGCAGGGGAAGCGGGGGGGTAGATACGCAGTATTTT
TRBJ1-2 | . | TRBV20-1 | . | CSIASPYGYTF | TGCAGTATAGCCTCCCCCTATGGCTACACCTTC
TRBJ1-1 | . | TRBV12-5 | . | CASGQGWHTEAFF | TGTGCTAGTGGGCAGGGCTGGCACACTGAAGCTTTCTTT
TRBJ1-1 | . | TRBV7-2 | . | CASSLARKGLMNTEAFF | TGTGCCAGCAGCTTAGCGCGGAAAGGGCTTATGAACACTGAAGCTTTCTTT
TRBJ1-2 | . | TRBV4-3 | medium-sized | CASSQDQGTFYGYTF | TGCGCCAGCAGCCAAGATCAAGGGACCTTCTATGGCTACACCTTC
TRBJ1-3 | TRBD1 | TRBV9 | . | CASSVDLGQGMGNTIYF | TGTGCCAGCAGCGTAGACCTCGGACAGGGGATGGGAAACACCATATATTTT
TRBJ2-7 | . | TRBV18 | . | CASSRSSLPYEQYF | TGTGCCAGCTCACGATCCAGTTTGCCTTACGAGCAGTACTTC
TRBJ2-7 | . | TRBV18 | . | CASSPPSNYEQYF | TGTGCCAGCTCACCACCGTCCAACTACGAGCAGTACTTC
TRBJ2-1 | TRBD1 | TRBV5-4 | once | CASSLGTGGGGSYNEQFF | TGTGCCAGCAGCTTGGGGACAGGGGGCGGGGGCTCCTACAATGAGCAGTTCTTC
TRBJ2-7 | TRBD1 | TRBV30 | . | CAWRRTGGYEQYF | TGTGCCTGGAGACGGACAGGGGGCTACGAGCAGTACTTC
TRBJ1-2 | TRBD1 | TRBV4-2 | . | CASSQVGQILYGYTF | TGTGCCAGCAGCCAAGTGGGACAGATACTCTATGGCTACACCTTC
TRBJ2-5 | . | TRBV24-1 | . | CATSDPVQETQYF | TGTGCCACCAGTGATCCGGTGCAAGAGACCCAGTACTTC
TRBJ1-2 | . | TRBV28 | . | CAIGARGTYHGYTF | TGTGCCATCGGCGCCCGAGGGACATACCATGGCTACACCTTC
TRBJ2-7 | TRBD1 | TRBV7-3 | . | CASSHDRGYEQYF | TGTGCCAGCAGCCACGACAGGGGTTACGAGCAGTACTTC
TRBJ1-2 | TRBD1 | TRBV28 | . | CASSGQGANYGYTF | TGTGCCAGCAGTGGACAGGGGGCGAACTATGGCTACACCTTC
TRBJ2-7 | TRBD2 | TRBV18 | . | CASSGLARYEQYF | TGTGCCAGCTCTGGACTAGCGAGGTACGAGCAGTACTTC
TRBJ2-2 | . | TRBV19 | once | CASSITGANTGELFF | TGTGCCAGTAGTATAACGGGAGCGAACACCGGGGAGCTGTTTTTT
TRBJ2-3 | TRBD2 | TRBV7-9 | . | CASSFLAGGRADTQYF | TGTGCCAGCAGCTTCCTAGCGGGAGGGAGGGCAGATACGCAGTATTTT
TRBJ1-1 | . | TRBV19 | . | CASKLQGGGNTEAFF | TGTGCCAGTAAACTACAGGGAGGGGGGAACACTGAAGCTTTCTTT
TRBJ2-1 | . | TRBV6-4 | . | CASSDSVGRVAYNEQFF | TGTGCCAGCAGTGACTCAGTCGGCCGAGTGGCTTACAATGAGCAGTTCTTC
TRBJ1-1 | . | TRBV27 | . | CASSALFPRDLENTEAFF | TGTGCCAGCAGTGCACTCTTTCCCCGGGACTTAGAGAACACTGAAGCTTTCTTT
TRBJ1-2 | . | TRBV28 | . | CASSLRGRGDGYTF | TGTGCCAGCAGTTTAAGGGGTCGAGGGGATGGCTACACCTTC
TRBJ2-3 | . | TRBV7-8 | . | CASSLGGAYTQYF | TGTGCCAGCAGCTTAGGGGGGGCGTATACGCAGTATTTT